Sequencing of this T cell receptor beta chain was carried out in a study of blood T cell repertoires in COVID-19. Generated by immunoSEQ multiplex PCR, the TCRdb table keeps only in-frame clones and is missing some. The top ten clones hold approximately 1.2% of a sample with some 420,000 clones, approximately 90% of them seen once. Cohort assignment relied on participant-reported clinical history. Germline V gene lookup returns CDR1 SGHRS and CDR2 YFSETQ. J lost 1 base, V lost 3 bases, and 3 bases had no gene match. The CDR3 has 14 amino acids. This clonotype was obtained from a man aged 25 to 40 who had recovered from COVID-19. The rearrangement joins TRBV5-1 to TRBJ2-5, with 7 bases lining up with TRBD2. Sequencing input: PBMCs or T cells enriched from blood (not recorded which). CDR3 sequence: CASSSGGSQETQYF. CDR3 nucleotide sequence: TGCGCCAGCAGCTCGGGCGGGAGCCAAGAGACCCAGTACTTC.